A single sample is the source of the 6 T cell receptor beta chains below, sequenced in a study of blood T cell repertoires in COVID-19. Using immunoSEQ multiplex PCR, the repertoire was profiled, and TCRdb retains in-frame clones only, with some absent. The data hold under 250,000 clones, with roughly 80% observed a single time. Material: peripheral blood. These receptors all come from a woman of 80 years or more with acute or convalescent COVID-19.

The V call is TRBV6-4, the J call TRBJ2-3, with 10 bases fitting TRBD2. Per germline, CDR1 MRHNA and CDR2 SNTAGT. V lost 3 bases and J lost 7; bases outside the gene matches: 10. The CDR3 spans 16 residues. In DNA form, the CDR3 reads TGTGCCAGCAGTGATCTCAGCGGGAGGGTTGTACATACGCAGTATTTT. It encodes CASSDLSGRVVHTQYF.

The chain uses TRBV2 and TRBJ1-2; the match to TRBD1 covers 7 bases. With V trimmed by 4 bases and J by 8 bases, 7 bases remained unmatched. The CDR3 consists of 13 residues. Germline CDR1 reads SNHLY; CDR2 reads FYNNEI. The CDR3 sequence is CASSAAGGWGYTF. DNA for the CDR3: TGTGCCAGCAGTGCAGCAGGGGGATGGGGCTACACCTTC.

The CDR3 coding sequence is TGCGCCAGCAGCAGCGCGGGAGGGAACTACAATGAGCAGTTCTTC. This sequence encodes CASSSAGGNYNEQFF. The chain employs TRBV5-1 and TRBJ2-1; 9 bases fit TRBD2. The CDR3 loop spans 15 amino acids. Unmatched junction bases numbered 5, after V lost 4 bases and J lost 3 bases. The V gene's germline CDR1 is SGHRS and CDR2 YFSETQ.

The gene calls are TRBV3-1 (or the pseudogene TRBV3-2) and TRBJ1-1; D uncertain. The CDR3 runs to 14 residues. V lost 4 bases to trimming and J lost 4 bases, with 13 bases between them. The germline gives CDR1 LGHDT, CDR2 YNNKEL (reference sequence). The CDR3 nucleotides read TGTGCCAGCAGCCCCGGATTGGGAGGCACTGAAGCTTTCTTT. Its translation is CASSPGLGGTEAFF.

CDR3 coding DNA: TGTGCCAGCAGTTCCACCCGGAGTTCACCCCTCCACTTT. Its translation: CASSSTRSSPLHF. The chain employs TRBV6-5 and TRBJ1-6; D gene ambiguous. V lost 4 bases and J lost 9, with 10 bases in between. CDR3 length equals 13 residues. Germline loops: CDR1 MNHEY, CDR2 SVGAGI.

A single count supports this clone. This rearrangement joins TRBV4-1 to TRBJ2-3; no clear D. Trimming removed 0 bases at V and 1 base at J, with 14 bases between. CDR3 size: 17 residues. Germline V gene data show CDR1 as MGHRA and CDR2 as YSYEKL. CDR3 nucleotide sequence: TGCGCCAGCAGCCAAGATCTCGCAGGTACTCGCACAGATACGCAGTATTTT. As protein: CASSQDLAGTRTDTQYF.